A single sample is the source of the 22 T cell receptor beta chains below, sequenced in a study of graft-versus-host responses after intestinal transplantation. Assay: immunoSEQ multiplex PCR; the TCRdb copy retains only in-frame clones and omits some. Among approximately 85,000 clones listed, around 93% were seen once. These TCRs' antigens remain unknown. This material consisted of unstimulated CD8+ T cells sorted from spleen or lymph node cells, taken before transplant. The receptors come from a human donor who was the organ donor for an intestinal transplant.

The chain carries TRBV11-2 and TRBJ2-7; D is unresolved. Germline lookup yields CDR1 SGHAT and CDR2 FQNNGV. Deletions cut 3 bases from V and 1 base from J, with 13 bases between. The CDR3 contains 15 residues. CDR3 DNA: TGTGCCAGCAGCTTCGGCGGCCGTGGATCCTACGAGCAGTACTTC. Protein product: CASSFGGRGSYEQYF.

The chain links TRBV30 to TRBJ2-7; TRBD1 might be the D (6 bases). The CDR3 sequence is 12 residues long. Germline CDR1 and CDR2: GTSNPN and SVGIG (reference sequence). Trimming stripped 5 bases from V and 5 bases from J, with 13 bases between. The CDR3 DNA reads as TGTGCCTGGTTAGGGGGAGTGAACGAGCAGTACTTC. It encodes CAWLGGVNEQYF.

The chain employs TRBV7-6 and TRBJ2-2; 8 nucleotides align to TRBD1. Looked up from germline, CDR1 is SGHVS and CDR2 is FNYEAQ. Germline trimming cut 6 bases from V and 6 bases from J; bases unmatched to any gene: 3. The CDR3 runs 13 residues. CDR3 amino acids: CASSLQGAGELFF. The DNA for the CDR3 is TGTGCCAGCAGTTTACAGGGGGCCGGGGAGCTGTTTTTT.

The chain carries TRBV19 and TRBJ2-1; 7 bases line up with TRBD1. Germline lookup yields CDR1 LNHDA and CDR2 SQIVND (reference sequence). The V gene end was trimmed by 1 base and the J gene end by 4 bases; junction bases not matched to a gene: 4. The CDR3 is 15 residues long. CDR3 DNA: TGTGCCAGTAGTATAGTCCCGGGACAGTACAATGAGCAGTTCTTC. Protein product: CASSIVPGQYNEQFF.

Written as DNA, the CDR3 is TGTGCCAGCGGAGCCCTCGGGACAGGGAGCGAAAGAGGAAACTTT. Translated: CASGALGTGSERGNF. V gene TRBV21-1 combines with J gene TRBJ1-4; the table names TRBD1, a call not compared with the DNA. TRBV21-1 is marked as a pseudogene. CDR3 size: 15 residues.

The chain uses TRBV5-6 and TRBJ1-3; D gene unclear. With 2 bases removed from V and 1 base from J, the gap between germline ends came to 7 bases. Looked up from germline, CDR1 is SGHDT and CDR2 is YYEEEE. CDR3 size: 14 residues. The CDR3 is CASSFVFSGNTIYF. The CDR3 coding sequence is TGTGCCAGCAGCTTCGTCTTTTCTGGAAACACCATATATTTT.

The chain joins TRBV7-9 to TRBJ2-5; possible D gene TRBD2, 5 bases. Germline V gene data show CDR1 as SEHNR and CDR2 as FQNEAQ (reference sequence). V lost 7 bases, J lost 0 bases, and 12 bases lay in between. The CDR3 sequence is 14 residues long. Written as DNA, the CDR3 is TGTGCCAGCAAGGGTCGGACTTACCAAGAGACCCAGTACTTC. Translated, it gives CASKGRTYQETQYF.

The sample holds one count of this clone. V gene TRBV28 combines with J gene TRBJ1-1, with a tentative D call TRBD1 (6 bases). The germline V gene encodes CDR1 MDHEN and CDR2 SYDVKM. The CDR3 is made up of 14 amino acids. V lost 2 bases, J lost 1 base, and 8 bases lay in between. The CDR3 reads CASSLPGENTEAFF. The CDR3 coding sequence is TGTGCCAGCAGTTTACCAGGGGAGAACACTGAAGCTTTCTTT.

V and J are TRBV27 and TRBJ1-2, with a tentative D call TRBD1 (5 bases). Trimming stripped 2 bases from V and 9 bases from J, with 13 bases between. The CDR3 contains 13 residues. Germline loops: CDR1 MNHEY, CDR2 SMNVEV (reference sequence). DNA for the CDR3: TGTGCCAGCAGTTTAAAGGGGTCGTATAGCTACACCTTC. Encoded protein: CASSLKGSYSYTF.

The CDR3 nucleotides are TGTGCCAGCAGCGTGGCCTCCTACGAGCAGTACTTC. This gives the protein CASSVASYEQYF. This sequence joins TRBV7-9 and TRBJ2-7; D gene uncertain. The CDR3 is made up of 12 amino acids. V shed 5 bases and J shed 0 bases, with 5 bases lying between them. Germline V gives CDR1 SEHNR, CDR2 FQNEAQ (reference sequence).

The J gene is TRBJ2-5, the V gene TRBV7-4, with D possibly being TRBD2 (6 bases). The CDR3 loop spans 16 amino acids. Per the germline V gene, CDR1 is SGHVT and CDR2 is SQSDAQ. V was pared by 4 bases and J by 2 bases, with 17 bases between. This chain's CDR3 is CASSSRVAEKQETQYF. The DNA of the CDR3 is TGTGCCAGCAGCTCCCGCGTAGCGGAGAAACAAGAGACCCAGTACTTC. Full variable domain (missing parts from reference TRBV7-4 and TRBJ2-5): GAGVSQSPRYKVAKRGRDVALRCDSISGHVTLYWYRQTLGQGSEVLTYSQSDAQRDKSGRPSGRFSAERPERSVSTLKIQRTEQGDSAVYLCASSSRVAEKQETQYFGPGTRLLVL.

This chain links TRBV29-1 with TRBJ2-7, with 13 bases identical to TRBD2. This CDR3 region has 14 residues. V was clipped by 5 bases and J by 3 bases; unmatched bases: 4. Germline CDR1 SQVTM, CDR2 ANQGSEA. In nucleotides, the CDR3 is TGCAGCGTTTCACTAGCGGGAGGGTTCTACGAGCAGTACTTC. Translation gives CSVSLAGGFYEQYF.

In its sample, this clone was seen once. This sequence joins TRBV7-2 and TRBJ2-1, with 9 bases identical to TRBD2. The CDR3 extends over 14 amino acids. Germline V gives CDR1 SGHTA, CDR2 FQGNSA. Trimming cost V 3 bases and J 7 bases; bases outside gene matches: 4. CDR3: CASSFSGGLNEQFF. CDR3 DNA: TGTGCCAGCAGCTTTAGCGGGGGCCTAAATGAGCAGTTCTTC. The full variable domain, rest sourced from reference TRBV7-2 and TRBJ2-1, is GAGVSQSPSNKVTEKGKDVELRCDPISGHTALYWYRQSLGQGLEFLIYFQGNSAPDKSGLPSDRFSAERTGGSVSTLTIQRTQQEDSAVYLCASSFSGGLNEQFFGPGTRLTVL.

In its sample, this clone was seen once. The CDR3 sequence: CATSRAMAYEQYF. The CDR3 region has the DNA TGTGCCACCAGCAGAGCTATGGCCTACGAGCAGTACTTC. The V gene is TRBV15, the J gene TRBJ2-7; D is ambiguous. The V end was cut by 1 base, the J end by 2 bases, with 6 bases between. The CDR3 extends over 13 amino acids. Germline CDR1 LNHNV, CDR2 YYDKDF (reference sequence).

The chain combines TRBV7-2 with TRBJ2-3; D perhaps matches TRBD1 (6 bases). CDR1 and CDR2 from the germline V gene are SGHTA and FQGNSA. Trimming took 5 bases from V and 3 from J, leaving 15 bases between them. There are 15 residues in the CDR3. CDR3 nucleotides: TGTGCCAGCAGCGCTACAGGGTATCAGACAGATACGCAGTATTTT. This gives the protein CASSATGYQTDTQYF.

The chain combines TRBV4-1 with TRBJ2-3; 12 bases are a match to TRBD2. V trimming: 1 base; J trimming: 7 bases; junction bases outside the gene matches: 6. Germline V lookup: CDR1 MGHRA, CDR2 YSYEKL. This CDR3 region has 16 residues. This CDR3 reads CASSQARTSGVYTQYF. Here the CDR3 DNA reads TGCGCCAGCAGCCAAGCAAGGACTAGCGGGGTATATACGCAGTATTTT.

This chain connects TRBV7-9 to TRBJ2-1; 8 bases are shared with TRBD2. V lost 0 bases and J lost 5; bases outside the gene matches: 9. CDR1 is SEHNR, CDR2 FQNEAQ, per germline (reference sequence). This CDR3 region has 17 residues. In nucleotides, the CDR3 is TGTGCCAGCAGCTTAGCGCTCCCGGGAGGGAGGAACAATGAGCAGTTCTTC. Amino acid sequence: CASSLALPGGRNNEQFF. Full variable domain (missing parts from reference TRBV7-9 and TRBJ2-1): DTGVSQNPRHKITKRGQNVTFRCDPISEHNRLYWYRQTLGQGPEFLTYFQNEAQLEKSRLLSDRFSAERPKGSFSTLEIQRTEQGDSAMYLCASSLALPGGRNNEQFFGPGTRLTVL.

CDR3 amino acids: CASSFVLYEQYF. Here the CDR3 DNA reads TGTGCCAGCAGTTTCGTCCTCTACGAGCAGTACTTC. The rearrangement links TRBV28 to TRBJ2-7, with no clear D. Trimming took off 3 bases at V and 3 bases at J, with 6 bases between the two ends. Looked up from germline, CDR1 is MDHEN and CDR2 is SYDVKM. The CDR3 consists of 12 residues.

CDR3 DNA sequence: TGTGCCAGCAGCTTAGGGAGACGTCGCTCCTACGAGCAGTACTTC. Amino acid sequence: CASSLGRRRSYEQYF. The V gene is TRBV5-8, the J gene TRBJ2-7, with a tentative D call TRBD2 (5 bases). The germline V gene encodes CDR1 SGHTS and CDR2 YDEGEE. This CDR3 comprises 15 residues. Trimming removed 2 bases from V and 0 bases from J, with 12 bases in between.

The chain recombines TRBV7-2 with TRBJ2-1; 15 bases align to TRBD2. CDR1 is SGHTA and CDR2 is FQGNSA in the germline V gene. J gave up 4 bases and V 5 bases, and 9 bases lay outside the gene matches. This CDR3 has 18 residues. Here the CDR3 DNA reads TGTGCCAGCAGCGTGGGACTAGCGGGAGGTCGGGTTTACAATGAGCAGTTCTTC. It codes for CASSVGLAGGRVYNEQFF. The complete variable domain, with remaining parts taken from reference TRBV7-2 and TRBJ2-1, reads GAGVSQSPSNKVTEKGKDVELRCDPISGHTALYWYRQSLGQGLEFLIYFQGNSAPDKSGLPSDRFSAERTGGSVSTLTIQRTQQEDSAVYLCASSVGLAGGRVYNEQFFGPGTRLTVL.

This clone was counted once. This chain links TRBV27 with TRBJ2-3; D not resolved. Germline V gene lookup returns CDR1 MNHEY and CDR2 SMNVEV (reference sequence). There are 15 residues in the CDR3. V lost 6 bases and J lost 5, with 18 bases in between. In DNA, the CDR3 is TGTGCCAGCAGCCGTTCAGGTGGGCAAATAGATACGCAGTATTTT. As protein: CASSRSGGQIDTQYF.

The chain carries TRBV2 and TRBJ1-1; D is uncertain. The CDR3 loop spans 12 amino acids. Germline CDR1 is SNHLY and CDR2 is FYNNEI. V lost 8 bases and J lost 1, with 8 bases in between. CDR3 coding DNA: TGTGCCAGCCACAGACAGAACACTGAAGCTTTCTTT. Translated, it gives CASHRQNTEAFF. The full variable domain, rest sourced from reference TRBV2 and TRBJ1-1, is EPEVTQTPSHQVTQMGQEVILRCVPISNHLYFYWYRQILGQKVEFLVSFYNNEISEKSEIFDDQFSVERPDGSNFTLKIRSTKLEDSAMYFCASHRQNTEAFFGQGTRLTVV.